Given below is one T cell receptor (beta chain) in context. These data come from a study of cytomegalovirus exposure and HLA in healthy donors. Primers: 60 Vbeta forward and 13 Jbeta reverse. Here immunoSEQ multiplex PCR was the method, and the copy in TCRdb shows in-frame clones only, minus some. Altogether over 100,000 clones are present, around 86% being singletons, with the ten largest covering about 8.1%. The CDR3 spans 17 residues. CDR1 LNHDA and CDR2 SQIVND come from the germline V gene (reference sequence). The V segment lost 4 bases and the J segment 6 bases; nucleotides outside the gene matches: 15.

Sequenced input: PBMCs. The sequence derives from a woman aged 50 to 65 in good health and CMV-seropositive. This chain connects TRBV19 to TRBJ1-5, with TRBD1 identical over 7 bases. The CDR3 bases are TGTGCCAGTAGTAACGGGGCAGGGGGAATTCGAAGTCAGCCCCAGCATTTT. It yields the protein CASSNGAGGIRSQPQHF.